Given below is one T cell receptor beta chain in context. These data come from a study of blood T cell repertoires in COVID-19. In the authors' workflow: From reference gene primer amplification, estimates of nucleated cell counts were derived. Sequencing used immunoSEQ multiplex PCR; TCRdb keeps in-frame clones, though not all of them. V and J calls and clone size come straight from that table; D and trimming were deduced from the DNA. The data show approximately 210,000 clones, over 75% seen once. The receptor was isolated from a middle-aged man with active or convalescent COVID-19. Sequenced: peripheral blood.

CDR3 nucleotide sequence: TGTGCCAGCTCACCACCGGCGACAGGGGAGCTTGCAGCTTTCTTT. This translates into CASSPPATGELAAFF. This chain connects TRBV18 to TRBJ1-1; 8 bases are shared with TRBD1. The V segment lost 0 bases and the J segment 10 bases; nucleotides outside the gene matches: 10. This CDR3 is built from 15 residues. Germline CDR1 and CDR2: KGHSH and LQKENI.